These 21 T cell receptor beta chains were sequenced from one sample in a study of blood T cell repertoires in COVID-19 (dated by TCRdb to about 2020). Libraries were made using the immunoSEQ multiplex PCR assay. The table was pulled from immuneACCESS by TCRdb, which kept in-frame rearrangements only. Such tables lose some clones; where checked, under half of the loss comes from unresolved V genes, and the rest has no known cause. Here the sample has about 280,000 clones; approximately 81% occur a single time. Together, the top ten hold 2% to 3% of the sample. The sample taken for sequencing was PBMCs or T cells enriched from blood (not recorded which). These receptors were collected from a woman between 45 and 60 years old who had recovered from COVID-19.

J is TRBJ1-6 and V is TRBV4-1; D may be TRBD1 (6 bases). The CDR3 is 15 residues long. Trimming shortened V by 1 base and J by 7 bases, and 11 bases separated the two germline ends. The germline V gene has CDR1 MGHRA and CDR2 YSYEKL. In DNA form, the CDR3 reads TGCGCCAGCAGCCAAGTTAGAGGGGGAAATTCACCCCTCCACTTT. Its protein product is CASSQVRGGNSPLHF.

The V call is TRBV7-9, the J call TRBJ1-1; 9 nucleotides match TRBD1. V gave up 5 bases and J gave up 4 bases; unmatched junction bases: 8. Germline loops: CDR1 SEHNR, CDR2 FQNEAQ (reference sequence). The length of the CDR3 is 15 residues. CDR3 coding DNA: TGTGCCAGCAGCCAAGCTCGGACAGGGGTCACTGAAGCTTTCTTT. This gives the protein CASSQARTGVTEAFF. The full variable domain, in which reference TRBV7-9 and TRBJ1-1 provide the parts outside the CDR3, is DTGVSQNPRHKITKRGQNVTFRCDPISEHNRLYWYRQTLGQGPEFLTYFQNEAQLEKSRLLSDRFSAERPKGSFSTLEIQRTEQGDSAMYLCASSQARTGVTEAFFGQGTRLTVV.

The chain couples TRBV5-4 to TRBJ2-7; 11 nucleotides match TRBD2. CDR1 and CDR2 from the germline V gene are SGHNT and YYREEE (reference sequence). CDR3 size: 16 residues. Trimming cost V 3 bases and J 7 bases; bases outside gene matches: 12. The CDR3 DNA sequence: TGTGCCAGCAGCTCGGGTCCCCGACTAGCGGGACTGGAGCAGTACTTC. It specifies CASSSGPRLAGLEQYF. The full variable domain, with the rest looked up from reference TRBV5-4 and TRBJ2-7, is ETGVTQSPTHLIKTRGQQVTLRCSSQSGHNTVSWYQQALGQGPQFIFQYYREEENGRGNFPPRFSGLQFPNYSSELNVNALELDDSALYLCASSSGPRLAGLEQYFGPGTRLTVT.

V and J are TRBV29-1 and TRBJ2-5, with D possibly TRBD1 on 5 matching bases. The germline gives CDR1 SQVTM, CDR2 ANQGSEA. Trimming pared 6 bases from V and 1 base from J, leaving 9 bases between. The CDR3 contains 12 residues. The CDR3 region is CSVSDSQETQYF. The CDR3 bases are TGCAGCGTCTCCGACAGCCAAGAGACCCAGTACTTC.

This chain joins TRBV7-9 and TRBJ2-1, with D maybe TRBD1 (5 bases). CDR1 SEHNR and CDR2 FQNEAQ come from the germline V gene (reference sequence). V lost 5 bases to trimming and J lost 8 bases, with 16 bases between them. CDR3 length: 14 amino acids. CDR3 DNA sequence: TGTGCCAGCAGCCCGACGACAGTCTCGCATGAGCAGTTCTTC. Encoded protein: CASSPTTVSHEQFF.

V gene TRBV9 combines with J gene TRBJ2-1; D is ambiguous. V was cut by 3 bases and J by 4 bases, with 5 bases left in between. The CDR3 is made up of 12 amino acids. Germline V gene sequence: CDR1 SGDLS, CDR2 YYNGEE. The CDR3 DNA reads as TGTGCCAGCAGCGCTGTATACAATGAGCAGTTCTTC. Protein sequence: CASSAVYNEQFF.

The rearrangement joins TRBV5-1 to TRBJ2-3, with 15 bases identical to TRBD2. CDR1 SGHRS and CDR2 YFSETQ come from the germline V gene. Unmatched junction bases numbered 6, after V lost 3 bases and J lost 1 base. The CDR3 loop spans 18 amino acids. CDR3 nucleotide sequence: TGCGCCAGCAGCTCCGGGACTAGCGGGGGGAGGGGCACAGATACGCAGTATTTT. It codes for CASSSGTSGGRGTDTQYF.

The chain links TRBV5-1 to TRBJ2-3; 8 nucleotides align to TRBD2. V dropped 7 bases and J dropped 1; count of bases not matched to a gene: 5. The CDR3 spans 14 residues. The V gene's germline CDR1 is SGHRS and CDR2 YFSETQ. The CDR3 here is CASRRGGGTDTQYF. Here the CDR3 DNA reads TGCGCCAGCCGACGGGGGGGCGGCACAGATACGCAGTATTTT.

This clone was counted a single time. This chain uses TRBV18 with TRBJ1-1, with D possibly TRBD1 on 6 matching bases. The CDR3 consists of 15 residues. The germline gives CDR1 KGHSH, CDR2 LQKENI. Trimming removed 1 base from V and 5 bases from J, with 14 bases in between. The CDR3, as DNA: TGTGCCAGCTCACCACGGGCAGGGGTAAAGACTGAAGCTTTCTTT. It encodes CASSPRAGVKTEAFF.

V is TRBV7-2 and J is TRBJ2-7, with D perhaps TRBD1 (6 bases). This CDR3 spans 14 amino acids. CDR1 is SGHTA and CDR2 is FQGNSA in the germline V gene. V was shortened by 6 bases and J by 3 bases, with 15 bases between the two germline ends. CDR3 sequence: CASRQQGLGYEQYF. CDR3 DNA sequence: TGTGCCAGCAGACAGCAGGGGTTGGGCTACGAGCAGTACTTC.

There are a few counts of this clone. The CDR3 here is CASSQDRTSGRNEQFF. The CDR3 nucleotides are TGCGCCAGCAGCCAAGACAGGACTAGCGGCCGGAATGAGCAGTTCTTC. J is TRBJ2-1 and V is TRBV4-1; 10 bases map to TRBD2. The CDR3 runs 16 residues. Trimming at V came to 0 bases and at J to 7 bases, leaving 6 bases not matched to a gene. Germline CDR1 MGHRA, CDR2 YSYEKL.

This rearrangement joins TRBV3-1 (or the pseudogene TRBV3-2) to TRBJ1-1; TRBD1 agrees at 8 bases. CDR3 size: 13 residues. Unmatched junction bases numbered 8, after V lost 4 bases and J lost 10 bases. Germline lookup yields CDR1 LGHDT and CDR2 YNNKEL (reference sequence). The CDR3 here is CASSLGQGASAFF. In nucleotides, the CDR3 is TGTGCCAGCAGCCTCGGGCAGGGGGCATCAGCTTTCTTT.

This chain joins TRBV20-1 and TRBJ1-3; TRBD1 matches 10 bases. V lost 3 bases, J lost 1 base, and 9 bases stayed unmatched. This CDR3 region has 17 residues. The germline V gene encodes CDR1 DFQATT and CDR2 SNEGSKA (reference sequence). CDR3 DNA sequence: TGCAGTGCTAGTTATGGGACAGGGGTAGGGTCTGGAAACACCATATATTTT. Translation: CSASYGTGVGSGNTIYF.

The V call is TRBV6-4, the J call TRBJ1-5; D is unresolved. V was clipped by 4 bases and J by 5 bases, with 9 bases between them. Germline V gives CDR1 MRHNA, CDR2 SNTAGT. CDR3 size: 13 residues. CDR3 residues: CASSVYSDQPQHF. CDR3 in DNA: TGTGCCAGCAGTGTCTACTCGGATCAGCCCCAGCATTTT.

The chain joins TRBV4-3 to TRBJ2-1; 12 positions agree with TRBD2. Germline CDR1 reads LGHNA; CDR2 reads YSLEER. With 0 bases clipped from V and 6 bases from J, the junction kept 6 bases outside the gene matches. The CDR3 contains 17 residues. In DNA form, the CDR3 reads TGCGCCAGCAGCCAAGATCTACTAGCGGGAGGTTCCAATGAGCAGTTCTTC. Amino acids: CASSQDLLAGGSNEQFF.

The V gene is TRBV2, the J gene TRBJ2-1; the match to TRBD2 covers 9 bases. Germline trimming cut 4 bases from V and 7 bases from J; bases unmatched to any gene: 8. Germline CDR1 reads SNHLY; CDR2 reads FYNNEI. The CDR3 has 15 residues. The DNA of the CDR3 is TGTGCCAGCAGTGGCCGAGCGGGAGGCTGGAATGAGCAGTTCTTC. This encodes CASSGRAGGWNEQFF.

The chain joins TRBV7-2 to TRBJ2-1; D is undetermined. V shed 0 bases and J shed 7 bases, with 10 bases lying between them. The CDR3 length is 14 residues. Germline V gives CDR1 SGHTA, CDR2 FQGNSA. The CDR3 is CASSLASDWNEQFF. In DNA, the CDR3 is TGTGCCAGCAGCTTAGCCTCCGACTGGAATGAGCAGTTCTTC.

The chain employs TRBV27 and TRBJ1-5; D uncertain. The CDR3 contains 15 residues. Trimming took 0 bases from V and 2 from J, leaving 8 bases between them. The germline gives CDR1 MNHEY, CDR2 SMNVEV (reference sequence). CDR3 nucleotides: TGTGCCAGCAGTTTATCCCGGTTGGGCAATCAGCCCCAGCATTTT. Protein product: CASSLSRLGNQPQHF.

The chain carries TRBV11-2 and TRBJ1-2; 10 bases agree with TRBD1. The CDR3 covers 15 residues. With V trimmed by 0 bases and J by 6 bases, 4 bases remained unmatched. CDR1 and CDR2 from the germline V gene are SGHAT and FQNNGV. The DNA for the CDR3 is TGTGCCAGCAGCTTAGATACGGGACAGGGGAATGGCTACACCTTC. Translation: CASSLDTGQGNGYTF.

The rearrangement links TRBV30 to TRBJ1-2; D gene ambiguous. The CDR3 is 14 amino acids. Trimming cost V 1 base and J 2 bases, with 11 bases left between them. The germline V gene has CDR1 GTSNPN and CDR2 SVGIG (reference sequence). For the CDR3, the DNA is TGTGCCTGGAGTGGTTCTGGTAGAAACTATGGCTACACCTTC. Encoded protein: CAWSGSGRNYGYTF.

The CDR3, as DNA: TGTGCCAGCAGTCCCCAGGGTCTATATGGCTACACCTTC. This codes for CASSPQGLYGYTF. The chain links TRBV28 to TRBJ1-2, with D possibly being TRBD1 (5 bases). Per germline, CDR1 MDHEN and CDR2 SYDVKM. This CDR3 has 13 amino acids. The V gene lost 5 bases and the J gene lost 5 bases, with 12 bases spanning the gap.